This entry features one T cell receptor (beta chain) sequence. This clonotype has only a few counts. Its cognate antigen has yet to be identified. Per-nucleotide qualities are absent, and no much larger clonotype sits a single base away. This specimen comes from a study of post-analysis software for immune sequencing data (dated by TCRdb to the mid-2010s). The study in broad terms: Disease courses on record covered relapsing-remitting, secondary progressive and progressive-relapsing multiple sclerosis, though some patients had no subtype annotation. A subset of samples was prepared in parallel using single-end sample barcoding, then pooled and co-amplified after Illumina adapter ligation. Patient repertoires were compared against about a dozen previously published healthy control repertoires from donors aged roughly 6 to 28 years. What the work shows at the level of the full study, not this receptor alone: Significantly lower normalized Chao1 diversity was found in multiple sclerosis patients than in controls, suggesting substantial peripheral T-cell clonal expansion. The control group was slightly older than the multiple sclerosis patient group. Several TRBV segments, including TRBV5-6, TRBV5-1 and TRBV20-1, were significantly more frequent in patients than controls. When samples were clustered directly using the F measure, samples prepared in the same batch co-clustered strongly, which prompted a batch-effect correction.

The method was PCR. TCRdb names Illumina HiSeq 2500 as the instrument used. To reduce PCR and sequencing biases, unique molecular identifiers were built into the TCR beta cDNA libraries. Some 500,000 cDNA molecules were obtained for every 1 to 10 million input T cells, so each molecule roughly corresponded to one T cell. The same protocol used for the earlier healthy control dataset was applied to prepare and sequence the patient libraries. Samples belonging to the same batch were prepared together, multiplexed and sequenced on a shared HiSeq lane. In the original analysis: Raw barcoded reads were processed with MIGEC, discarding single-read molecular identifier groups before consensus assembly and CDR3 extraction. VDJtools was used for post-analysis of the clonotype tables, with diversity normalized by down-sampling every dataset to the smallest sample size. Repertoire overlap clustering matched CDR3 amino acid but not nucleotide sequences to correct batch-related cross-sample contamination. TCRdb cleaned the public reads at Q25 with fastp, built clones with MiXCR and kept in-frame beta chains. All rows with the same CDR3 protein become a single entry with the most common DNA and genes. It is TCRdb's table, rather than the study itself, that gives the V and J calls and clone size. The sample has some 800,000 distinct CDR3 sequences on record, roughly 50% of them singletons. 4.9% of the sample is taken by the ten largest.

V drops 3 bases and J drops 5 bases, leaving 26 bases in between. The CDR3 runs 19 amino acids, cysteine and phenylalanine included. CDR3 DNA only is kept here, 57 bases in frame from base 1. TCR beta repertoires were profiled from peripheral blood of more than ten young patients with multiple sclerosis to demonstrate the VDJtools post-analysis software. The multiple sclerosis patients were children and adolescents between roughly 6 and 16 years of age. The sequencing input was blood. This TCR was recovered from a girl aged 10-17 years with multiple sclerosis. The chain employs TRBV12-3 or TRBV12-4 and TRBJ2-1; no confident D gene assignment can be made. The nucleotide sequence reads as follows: TGTGCCAGCAGTTTTAATCTAGACATCTCGATCGATCTAAACAATGAGCAGTTCTTC. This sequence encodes CASSFNLDISIDLNNEQFF.